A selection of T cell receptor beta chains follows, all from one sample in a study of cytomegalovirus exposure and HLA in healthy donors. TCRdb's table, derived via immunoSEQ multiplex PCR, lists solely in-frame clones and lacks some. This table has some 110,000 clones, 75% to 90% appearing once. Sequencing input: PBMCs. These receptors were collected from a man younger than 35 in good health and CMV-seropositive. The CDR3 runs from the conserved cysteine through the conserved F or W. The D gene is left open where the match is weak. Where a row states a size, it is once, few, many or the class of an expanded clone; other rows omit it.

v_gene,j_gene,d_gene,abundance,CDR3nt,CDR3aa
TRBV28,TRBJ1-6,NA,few,TGTGCCAGCAGGCCTACAGGGCTCAACCCCTCCTCGAACTTT,CASRPTGLNPSSNF
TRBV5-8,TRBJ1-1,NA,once,TGTGCCAGCAGCTGGGCCTACCCCCAGGGTGAAGCTTTCTTT,CASSWAYPQGEAFF
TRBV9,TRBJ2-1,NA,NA,TGTGCCAGCAGCGCCACAGGGTTCAATGAGCAGTTCTTC,CASSATGFNEQFF
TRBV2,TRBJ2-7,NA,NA,TGTGCCAGCAGTGACAGTCTCTACGAGCAGTACTTC,CASSDSLYEQYF
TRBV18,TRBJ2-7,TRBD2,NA,TGTGCCAGCTCACCCGCCGGGGGAGGGAGCTACGAGCAGTACTTC,CASSPAGGGSYEQYF
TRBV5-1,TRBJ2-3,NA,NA,TGCGCCAGCAGCTTGTTGCCGGGGAACACAGATACGCAGTATTTT,CASSLLPGNTDTQYF
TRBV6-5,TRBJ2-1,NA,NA,TGTGCCAGCAGTTACGGGGACTCTTGGGTCAATGAGCAGTTCTTC,CASSYGDSWVNEQFF
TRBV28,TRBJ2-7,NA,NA,TGTGCCAGCAGCTCCGAACCCGGGACTCCGAGCTCCTACGAGCAGTACTTC,CASSSEPGTPSSYEQYF
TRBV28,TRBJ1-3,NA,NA,TGTGCCAGCAGTTTAGCACTTATCTCTGGAAACACCATATATTTT,CASSLALISGNTIYF
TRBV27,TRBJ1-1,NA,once,TGTGCCAGCAGTTTAGGGGGCGGTGAACTTGAAGCTTTCTTT,CASSLGGGELEAFF
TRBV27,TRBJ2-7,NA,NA,TGTGCCAGCAGTTTACGAGGGCGGTACAGCTCCTACGAGCAGTACTTC,CASSLRGRYSSYEQYF
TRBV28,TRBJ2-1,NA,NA,TGTGCCAGCAGTTTTAGCCTCGGGGGGCCTCCTCTCAATGAGCAGTTCTTC,CASSFSLGGPPLNEQFF
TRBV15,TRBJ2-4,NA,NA,TGTGCCACCAGCAGAGGGGCGACACTAGCCAAAAACATTCAGTACTTC,CATSRGATLAKNIQYF
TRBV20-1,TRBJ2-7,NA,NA,TGCAGTGCTAACGGTCCCGAGCAGTACTTC,CSANGPEQYF
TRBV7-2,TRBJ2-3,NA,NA,TGTGCCAGCAGCTTATTCGGGGTGTGGAAAGATACGCAGTATTTT,CASSLFGVWKDTQYF
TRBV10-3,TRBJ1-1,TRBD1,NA,TGTGCCATCATGCCCGGGACAGGCATTAGGAATGAAGCTTTCTTT,CAIMPGTGIRNEAFF
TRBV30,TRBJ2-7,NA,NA,TGTGCCTGGAGTGGACAAGACGTCTACGAGCAGTACTTC,CAWSGQDVYEQYF